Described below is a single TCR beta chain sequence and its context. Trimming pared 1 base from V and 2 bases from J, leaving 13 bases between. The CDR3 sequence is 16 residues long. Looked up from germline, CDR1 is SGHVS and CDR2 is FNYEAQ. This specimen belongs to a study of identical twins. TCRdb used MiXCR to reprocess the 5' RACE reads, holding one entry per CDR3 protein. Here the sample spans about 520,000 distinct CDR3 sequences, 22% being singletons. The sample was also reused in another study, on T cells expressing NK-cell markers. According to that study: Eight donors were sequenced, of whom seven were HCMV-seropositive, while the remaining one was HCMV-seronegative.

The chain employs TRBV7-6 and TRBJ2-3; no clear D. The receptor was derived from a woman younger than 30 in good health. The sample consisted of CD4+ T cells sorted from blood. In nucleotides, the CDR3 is TGTGCCAGCAGCTTAGTCGGCAGCTTGAACACAGATACGCAGTATTTT. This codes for CASSLVGSLNTDTQYF.